This T cell receptor beta chain is drawn from a study of CD4+ T cells in melanoma. This CDR3 is built from 13 residues. Germline V lookup: CDR1 SGHTA, CDR2 FQGTGA. V lost 5 bases, J lost 8 bases, and 7 bases stayed unmatched. General study findings and limits: Reportedly, melanoma neoantigen-specific CD4+ T cells showed varied differentiation states.

Profiled with immunoSEQ multiplex PCR; TCRdb holds only in-frame clones, not every one. The sample records some 10,000 clones, just over 65% being singletons. This clone was detected a few times. What it recognizes is unknown. The TCR sequence derives from a human donor with melanoma. The sequencing input was cells from a culture (not recorded whether cultured in vitro). The gene calls are TRBV7-3 and TRBJ1-2, with 8 bases that match TRBD1. Written as DNA, the CDR3 is TGTGCCAGCAGCCCCCTGGACAGGGACGGCTACACCTTC. The encoded protein is CASSPLDRDGYTF.